What follows is one T cell receptor beta chain and its context. Its antigen is as yet unknown. The entry originates in a study of T-cell reconstitution after alpha-beta-depleted transplantation in children. Study findings and constraints: After one year, T-cell counts and TCRbeta diversity mostly came from new T cells. Alpha-beta T cells about two months after transplant reportedly derived from several hundred expanded graft clones. Surviving recipient T cells and intrathymic progenitors accounted for some patients' high TCRbeta diversity at day 60.

The V and J ends lost 1 base and 6 bases respectively, with 13 bases between them. Looked up from germline, CDR1 is SGHTA and CDR2 is FQGNSA. The CDR3 sequence is 14 residues long. Preparation of the TCRbeta library used unique molecular identifiers. In TCRdb, the PCR reads were re-called with MiXCR into one record per CDR3 protein. Of more than 85,000 distinct CDR3 sequences listed, 7% to 8% are singletons. The source material was PBMCs, sampled before TCRalphabeta/CD19-depleted stem cell transplant. The V gene is TRBV7-2, the J gene TRBJ2-7; the D is unclear. The TCR comes from a boy under 10 years old with acute lymphoblastic leukemia, due to receive a stem cell transplant. The chain's CDR3 is CASSLGGAGGEQYF. CDR3 nucleotide sequence: TGTGCCAGCAGCTTAGGAGGAGCAGGTGGCGAGCAGTACTTC.